The sequence of this TCR beta chain was determined in a study of blood T cell repertoires in COVID-19. Study-wide context: Acute and convalescent COVID-19 samples came from the United States, Italy and Spain.

With V trimmed by 4 bases and J by 8 bases, 3 bases remained unmatched. Germline values: CDR1 PRHDT, CDR2 FYEKMQ (reference sequence). The CDR3 covers 13 residues. As processed by the authors: By means of reference gene primer amplification, nucleated cell counts were estimated. Sequencing was performed with immunoSEQ multiplex PCR; in TCRdb, only in-frame clones are kept and a portion is missing. The DNA gave D and trimming, while V, J and clone size come from that table. The top ten clones hold just over 9% of a sample with 70,000 to 75,000 clones, 90% of them seen once. This TCR derives from a human donor in a cohort sampled during active COVID-19. The genes are TRBV13 and TRBJ1-2, with 11 bases identical to TRBD1. Sequencing was done on a sample of peripheral blood. The CDR3 sequence is CASSWDRGRGYTF. The CDR3 nucleotides are TGTGCCAGCAGCTGGGACAGGGGGAGAGGCTACACCTTC.